The present T cell receptor (beta chain) was sequenced within a study of beta chain features in type 1 diabetes (dated by TCRdb to 2016 to 2019). With regard to the full study: Patients and healthy donors did not differ in mean age, gender distribution, total cell number or subset yield. A total of around 110,000,000 sorted cells were examined across all samples, and RNA yield correlated strongly with the number of cells per subset. The study compared TCRB repertoires of sorted circulating CD4+ T cell subsets between recently diagnosed type 1 diabetes patients and matched healthy donors. Regulatory and stem cell-like memory subsets were obtained from only 8 patients and about 8 healthy donors, while naive and central memory subsets were obtained from all 30 or so donors. Study-wide conclusions, independent of this receptor: A moderate but significant shortening of TCRB CDR3 length was observed in type 1 diabetes patients in all four CD4+ subsets. Because cDNA rather than genomic DNA was sequenced, highly expressing activated cells could have been over-represented, although no difference in activation and CD3 levels was found between groups. PCR may preferentially amplify shorter templates, but because patient and control samples were amplified and corrected together, any resulting skew would affect both groups equally. Fewer insertions and more nucleotide deletions at VDJ recombination sites were observed in patients with type 1 diabetes, implying thymic rearrangement abnormalities. Because the HLA sub-analyses included only small numbers of individuals, any influence of HLA type on TCRB rearrangement was left unresolved. Naive, central memory and regulatory TCRB repertoires appeared more similar among patients than among healthy donors.

The entire isolated RNA was reverse transcribed using the High Capacity cDNA Reverse Transcription Kit, and thus expressed TCRB transcripts were sequenced. Deep immunoSEQ sequencing was performed on naive, central memory and regulatory T cell samples, with an average of approximately 4 million total reads per sample. After sorted cells were lysed in RLT buffer, RNA was extracted with DNase-treated RNeasy Micro or Mini kits, with the choice depending on cell number. To prevent cross-contamination, every cell subset was processed on its own, while patient and healthy donor samples were processed together. Using the immunoSEQ multiplex PCR, TCRB sequences were amplified from cDNA into 87-bp fragments spanning the CDR3 region. Amplicons were sequenced on the Illumina HiSeq platform. In the original analysis: PCR bias was corrected computationally using synthetic template baselines, and reads within Hamming distance 2 were collapsed, with unmergeable singletons discarded. Reads were aligned against IMGT so that V, D and J genes, CDR3 length and insertions or deletions at six rearrangement sites could be assigned. Within each subset, clonotype counts were normalized to sorted cell number, and only after that were true diversity and Gini coefficients computed with the tcR R package. The overlap coefficient, calculated on TCRB nucleotide sequences, was used to measure repertoire sharing. As a proxy for the pre-selection repertoire, out-of-frame TCRB sequences from naive cells were analyzed. The table comes from immuneACCESS by way of TCRdb, which keeps in-frame sequences with V and J called. Part of the clones is missing from these tables; in studies checked, under half for an unresolved V gene and the rest for unknown reasons. The D gene and trimming were derived from the DNA, and the V and J assignments and clone size from that table. The sample table holds under 900,000 clones, of which 15% to 20% were seen once. 0.023% of the sample is held by the ten biggest clonotypes.

Each donor gave one peripheral blood draw, approximately 0.11 L on average, collected into heparinised tubes. A BD FACSAria II and a panel including CD45RO, CCR7, CD25, CD127, CD95 and CD27 were used to sort naive, central memory, regulatory and stem cell-like memory CD4+ T cells. A purity above 95% was achieved for all sorted populations. PBMCs were isolated immediately by Lymphoprep density gradient centrifugation and stained directly without culture. Samples were stained and sorted in pairs, with one healthy donor and one patient per experiment, so that batch effects were minimized. The CDR3 contains 15 residues, cysteine and phenylalanine counted. The only DNA kept is the CDR3, 45 bases in frame from the first base. For CDR1 and CDR2, the germline V gene lists ENHRY and SYGVKD. The V and J ends are trimmed by 8 bases and 5 bases, leaving 21 bases between them. This clone was found a few times. It lacks a known antigen. Base qualities are not at hand, and no much larger clone is one base apart.

The sample taken for sequencing was naive CD4+ T cells from blood. Taken with the paper, the label for cell subset or site translates to: true naive CD4+ T cells. The rearrangement joined TRBV10-3 to TRBJ2-5; the D gene is perhaps TRBD2, on 6 matching bases. The clonotype was recovered from a woman aged 18-30 years in good health. The DNA sequence follows: TGTGCCATCGGGCGTTCAGCGGGTGATGGGGAGACCCAGTACTTC. The translation is CAIGRSAGDGETQYF.